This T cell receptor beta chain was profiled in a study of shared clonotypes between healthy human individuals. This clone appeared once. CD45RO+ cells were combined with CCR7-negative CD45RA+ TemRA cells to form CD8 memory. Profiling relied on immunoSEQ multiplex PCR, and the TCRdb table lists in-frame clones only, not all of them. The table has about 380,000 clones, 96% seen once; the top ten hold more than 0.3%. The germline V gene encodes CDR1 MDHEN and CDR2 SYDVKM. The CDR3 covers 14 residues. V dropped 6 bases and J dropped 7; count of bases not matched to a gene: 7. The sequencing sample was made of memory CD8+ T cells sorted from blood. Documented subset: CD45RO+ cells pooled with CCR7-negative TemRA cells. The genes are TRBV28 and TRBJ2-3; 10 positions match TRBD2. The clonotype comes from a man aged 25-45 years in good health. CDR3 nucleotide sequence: TGTGCCAGCAGAATTCTAGCGGGAGCCTATACGCAGTATTTT. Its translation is CASRILAGAYTQYF.